This TCR beta chain is drawn from a study of blood T cell repertoires in COVID-19. About the study: Samples representing acute and convalescent COVID-19 were sourced from the United States, Italy and Spain.

In the source study's methods: Estimated nucleated cell counts came from reference gene primer amplification. The assay was immunoSEQ multiplex PCR, and TCRdb's table has in-frame clones only and misses some. V, J and clone size are taken as reported in that table, and D and trimming were inferred from the DNA itself. The sample includes more than 300,000 clones, approximately 89% of them seen just once. Self-reported history from a screening survey and questionnaire set each donor's cohort. CDR1 and CDR2 from the germline V gene are MNHEY and SMNVEV (reference sequence). The V gene lost 4 bases and the J gene lost 2 bases, with 11 bases spanning the gap. CDR3 length equals 14 residues.

This clonotype was obtained from a man aged 35 to 55 in a cohort exposed to, infected with or recovered from COVID-19 (not recorded which). Sequencing was done on a sample of PBMCs or T cells enriched from blood (not recorded which). The chain has TRBV27 and TRBJ1-1; tentatively, D is TRBD1 (5 bases). As DNA, the CDR3 is TGTGCCAGCAGTTGGTCCAGGGATAACACTGAAGCTTTCTTT. Residues: CASSWSRDNTEAFF.